This T cell receptor beta chain was captured in a study of T cell responses to AZD1222 COVID-19 vaccine. The CDR3 has 11 amino acids. Germline values: CDR1 MNHNY, CDR2 SVGAGI (reference sequence). Trimming shortened V by 6 bases and J by 12 bases, and 14 bases separated the two germline ends. About this clone: The antigen remains unidentified.

Using immunoSEQ multiplex PCR, the repertoire was profiled, and TCRdb retains in-frame clones only, with some absent. The sample has approximately 180,000 clones, 90% seen once. Findings of the study overall: Vaccine-related CD4 TCRs covered spike, predominating at 160-218 and 743-854. Reportedly, nearly half the spike-specific TCRs target unmutated variant regions. Without day 14 samples, only post-peak T cell repertoires were studied.

The source was peripheral blood, collected on day 0 of AZD1222 vaccination. This sequence joins TRBV6-6 and TRBJ1-2; no definite D call. The sequence came from an adult in good health. CDR3 sequence (DNA): TGTGCCAGCAGCCACATTGTCGGTCACACCTTC. Its protein product is CASSHIVGHTF.